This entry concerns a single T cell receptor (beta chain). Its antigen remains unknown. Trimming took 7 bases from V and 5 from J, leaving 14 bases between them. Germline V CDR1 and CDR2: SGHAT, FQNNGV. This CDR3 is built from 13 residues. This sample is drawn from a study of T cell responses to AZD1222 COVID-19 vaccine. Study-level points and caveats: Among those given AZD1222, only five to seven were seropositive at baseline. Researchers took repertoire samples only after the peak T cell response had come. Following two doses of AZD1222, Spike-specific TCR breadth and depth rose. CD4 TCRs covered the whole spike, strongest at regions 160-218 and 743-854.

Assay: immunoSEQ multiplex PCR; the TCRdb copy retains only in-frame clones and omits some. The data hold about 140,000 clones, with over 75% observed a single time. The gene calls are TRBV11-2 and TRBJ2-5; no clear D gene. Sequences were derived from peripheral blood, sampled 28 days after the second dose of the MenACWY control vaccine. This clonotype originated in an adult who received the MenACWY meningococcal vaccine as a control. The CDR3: CASTSGGFETQYF. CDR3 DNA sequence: TGTGCCAGCACGTCGGGTGGGTTCGAGACCCAGTACTTC.